This T cell receptor beta chain was sequenced for a study of CD8 T cells in ankylosing spondylitis (dated by TCRdb to 2017 to 2019). For the wider study: The study set out to find disease-linked TCR variants by profiling T cell receptor beta repertoires in ankylosing spondylitis patients and healthy donors. The full study cohort was made up of about two dozen ankylosing spondylitis patients and 95 to 130 healthy donors. Peripheral blood was sampled, and synovial fluid was additionally collected from ankylosing spondylitis patients.

The listed sequencing device is Illumina HiSeq 2500. Quantitative 5'-RACE with molecular barcodes was the method used to prepare the TCR beta libraries. The authors processed their data as follows. A new computational method, built on a probabilistic model of VDJ rearrangement, was used to identify disease-linked TCR variants. The public reads were quality trimmed at Q25 with fastp and then assembled into clones with MiXCR by TCRdb, keeping productive beta chains. When rows share a CDR3 protein, they turn into one entry using the most common DNA and genes. None of the V and J calls come from the authors' own analysis; TCRdb made them. Counted in this sample were about 540,000 distinct CDR3 sequences; 12% of them appeared once. Of the sample, approximately 7% is held by the ten largest clones. Unmatched junction bases come to 8, with V trimmed by 5 bases and J by 3 bases. As encoded in the germline V gene, CDR1 is SGHRS while CDR2 is YFSETQ. The CDR3, cysteine through phenylalanine, is 16 amino acids long. Kept here is only the CDR3 DNA, which spans 48 bases and is read in frame from base 1.

Results and caveats for the whole study, not just this receptor: The disease-linked clones showed a CD8+ phenotype and occurred at relatively low frequencies in peripheral blood. According to the report, matched synovial fluid samples from ankylosing spondylitis patients were significantly enriched for the disease-linked clones. Blood from ankylosing spondylitis patients appeared to be characterized by a TCR beta motif made up of seven or eight highly homologous amino acid variants. Some motif variants were previously reported in synovial fluid and blood of reactive arthritis patients, suggesting common disease-initiation mechanisms.

This clonotype was counted a few times. It lacks a known antigen. The input lacks base qualities; no much larger clone sits a single base away. The sample consisted of blood, either unsorted or a sorted T cell fraction (not recorded which). This sequence uses TRBV5-1 and TRBJ2-2; the junction holds 9 bases that match TRBD2. This clonotype originated in a male donor with ankylosing spondylitis. The CDR3 here reads CASSPEASGDTGELFF. The DNA sequence follows: TGCGCCAGCAGTCCTGAGGCTAGCGGGGACACCGGGGAGCTGTTTTTT.